The entry that follows covers one T cell receptor (beta chain) sequence. The target antigen is unknown. At one of its ends the junction is not consistent with the germline gene, which may arise from a read error. A minimum of 7 million PBMCs was isolated per sample. This specimen comes from a study of blood T cells in healthy people across ages. Study observations and caveats: Aged donors had fewer naive CD4+ cells and lower diversity than long-lived donors.

Primed by a sample-barcoded 5' primer and a J-beta primer mix, a second PCR proceeded for 7 to 11 cycles. TCRdb fed the 5' RACE reads into MiXCR, producing one record per CDR3 protein. This table has some 760,000 distinct CDR3 sequences, approximately 25% appearing once. CDR1 and CDR2 (germline): MNHNS, SASEGT. The CDR3 contains 14 residues. This sample also appeared in a second study, on T cells of mothers and their children. From that study: There were over 9.5 million TCR beta CDR3 reads from each mother and a few million from each child. Evidence of persistent microchimeric T cell clones was absent.

The chain has TRBV6-1 and TRBJ2-1, with 9 bases identical to TRBD2. The receptor's source is a boy aged 10-17 years in good health. The specimen was blood. The CDR3 here is CASSSSGIYNGQFF. CDR3 DNA sequence: TGTGCCAGCAGTTCTAGCGGGATCTACAATGGGCAGTTCTTC.